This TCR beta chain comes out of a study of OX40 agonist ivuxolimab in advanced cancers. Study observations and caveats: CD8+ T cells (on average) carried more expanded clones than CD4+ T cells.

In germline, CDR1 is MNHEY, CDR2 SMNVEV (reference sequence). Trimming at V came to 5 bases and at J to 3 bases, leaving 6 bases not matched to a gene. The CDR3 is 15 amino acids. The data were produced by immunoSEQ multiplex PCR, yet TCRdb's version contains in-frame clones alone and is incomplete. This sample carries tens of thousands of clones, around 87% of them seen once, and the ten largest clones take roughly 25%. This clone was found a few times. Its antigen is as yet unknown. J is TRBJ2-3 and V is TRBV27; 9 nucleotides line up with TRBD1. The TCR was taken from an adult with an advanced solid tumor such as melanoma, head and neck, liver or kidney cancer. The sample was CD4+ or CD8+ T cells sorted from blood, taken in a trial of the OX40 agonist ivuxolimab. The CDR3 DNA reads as TGTGCCAGCAGTCCCGGGACAGGGAGTACAGATACGCAGTATTTT. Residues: CASSPGTGSTDTQYF.